This T cell receptor (beta chain) was retrieved from a study of cytomegalovirus exposure and HLA in healthy donors. Study-wide context: Out of about 190 million T cells, an earlier analysis found some 120 million unique TCR beta sequences in total. Overall study findings and caveats: Cytomegalovirus-associated TCR beta chains were listed, numbering over 150.

This PCR relied on a set of 60 Vbeta primers and 13 Jbeta primers. Generated by immunoSEQ multiplex PCR, the TCRdb table keeps only in-frame clones and is missing some. The sample includes some 200,000 clones, around four fifths seen only once; the top ten take about 0.58%. These donors, healthy bone marrow donors, were studied. About this clone: What it binds is not known.

This receptor was identified in a woman aged 40 to 55 in good health and CMV-seronegative. Sequencing used PBMCs.

CDR3 sequence (DNA): TGTGCCAGTAGTATCCCACGACAGGCCACTAATGAAAAACTGTTTTTT. The encoded protein is CASSIPRQATNEKLFF. This chain joins TRBV19 and TRBJ1-4; TRBD1 is a possible D gene (6 bases). This CDR3 region has 16 residues. Trimming left V 3 bases short and J 2 bases short, with 13 bases between. The germline gives CDR1 LNHDA, CDR2 SQIVND (reference sequence).